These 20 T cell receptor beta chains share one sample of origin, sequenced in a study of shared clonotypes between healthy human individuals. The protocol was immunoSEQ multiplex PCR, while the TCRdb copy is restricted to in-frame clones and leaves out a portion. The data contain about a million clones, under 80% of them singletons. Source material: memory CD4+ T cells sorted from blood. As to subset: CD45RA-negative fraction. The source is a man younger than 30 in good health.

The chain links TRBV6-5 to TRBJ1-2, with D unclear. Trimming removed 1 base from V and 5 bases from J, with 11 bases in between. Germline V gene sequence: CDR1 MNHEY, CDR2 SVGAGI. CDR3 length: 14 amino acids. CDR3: CASSYLGTGYGYTF. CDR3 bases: TGTGCCAGCAGTTACTTGGGTACTGGATATGGCTACACCTTC.

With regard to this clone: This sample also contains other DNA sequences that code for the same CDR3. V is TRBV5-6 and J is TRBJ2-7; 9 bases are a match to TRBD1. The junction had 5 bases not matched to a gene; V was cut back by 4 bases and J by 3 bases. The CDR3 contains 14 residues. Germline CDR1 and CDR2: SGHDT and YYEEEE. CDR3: CASSLGQGRYEQYF. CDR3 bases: TGTGCCAGCAGCCTGGGACAGGGTCGCTACGAGCAGTACTTC.

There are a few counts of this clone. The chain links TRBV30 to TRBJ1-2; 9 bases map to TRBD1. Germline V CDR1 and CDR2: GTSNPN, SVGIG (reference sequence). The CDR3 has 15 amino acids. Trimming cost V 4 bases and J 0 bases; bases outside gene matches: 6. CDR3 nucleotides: TGTGCCTGGATTAGGACAGGGGAAGCTAACTATGGCTACACCTTC. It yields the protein CAWIRTGEANYGYTF.

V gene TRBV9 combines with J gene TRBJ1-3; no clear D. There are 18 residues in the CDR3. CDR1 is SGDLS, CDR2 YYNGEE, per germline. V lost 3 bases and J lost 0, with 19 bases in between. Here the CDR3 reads CASSGIGSGRSSGNTIYF. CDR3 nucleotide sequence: TGTGCCAGCAGCGGGATTGGGTCCGGGCGCTCCTCTGGAAACACCATATATTTT.

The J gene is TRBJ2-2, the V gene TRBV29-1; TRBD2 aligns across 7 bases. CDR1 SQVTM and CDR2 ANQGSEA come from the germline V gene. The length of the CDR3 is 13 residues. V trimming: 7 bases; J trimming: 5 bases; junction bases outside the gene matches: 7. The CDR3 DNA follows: TGCAGCGCGAGTTTCGGGGGGACCGGGGAGCTGTTTTTT. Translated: CSASFGGTGELFF.

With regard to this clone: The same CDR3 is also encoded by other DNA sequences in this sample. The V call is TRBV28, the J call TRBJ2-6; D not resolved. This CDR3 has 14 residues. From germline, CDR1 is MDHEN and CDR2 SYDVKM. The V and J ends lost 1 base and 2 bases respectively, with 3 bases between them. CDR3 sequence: CASSLSPGANVLTF. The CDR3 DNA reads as TGTGCCAGCAGTTTATCCCCTGGGGCCAACGTCCTGACTTTC.

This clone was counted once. The CDR3 sequence: CASGDQTQFF. CDR3 coding DNA: TGCGCCAGCGGCGACCAGACGCAGTTCTTC. This chain links TRBV5-1 with TRBJ2-1, with D uncertain. The CDR3 loop spans 10 amino acids. Germline CDR1 SGHRS, CDR2 YFSETQ. Trimming took off 7 bases at V and 12 bases at J, with 11 bases between the two ends.

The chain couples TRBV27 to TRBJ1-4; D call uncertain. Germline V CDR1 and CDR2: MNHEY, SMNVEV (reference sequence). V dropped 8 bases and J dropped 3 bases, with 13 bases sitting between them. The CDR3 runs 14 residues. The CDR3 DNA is TGTGCCAGCGCCCGGATCGGGGCTAATGAAAAACTGTTTTTT. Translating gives CASARIGANEKLFF.

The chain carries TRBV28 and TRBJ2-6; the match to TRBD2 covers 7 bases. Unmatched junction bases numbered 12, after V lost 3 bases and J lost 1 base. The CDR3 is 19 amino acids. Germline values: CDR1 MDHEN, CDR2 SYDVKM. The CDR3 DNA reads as TGTGCCAGCAGTTTTAAAGGGGAGGGTCGCTCTTCTGGGGCCAACGTCCTGACTTTC. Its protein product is CASSFKGEGRSSGANVLTF.

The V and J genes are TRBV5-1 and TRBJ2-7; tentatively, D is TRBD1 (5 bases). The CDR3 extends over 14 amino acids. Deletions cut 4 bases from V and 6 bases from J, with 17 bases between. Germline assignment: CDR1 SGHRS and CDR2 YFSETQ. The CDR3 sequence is CASSPWQGIPEQYF. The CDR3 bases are TGCGCCAGCAGCCCGTGGCAGGGCATTCCCGAGCAGTACTTC.

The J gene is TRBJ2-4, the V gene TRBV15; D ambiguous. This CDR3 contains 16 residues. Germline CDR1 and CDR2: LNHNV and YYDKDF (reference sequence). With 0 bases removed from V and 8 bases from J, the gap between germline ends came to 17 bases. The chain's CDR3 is CATSRDYLVPGDIQYF. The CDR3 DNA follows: TGTGCCACCAGCAGAGATTATCTAGTCCCAGGAGACATTCAGTACTTC.

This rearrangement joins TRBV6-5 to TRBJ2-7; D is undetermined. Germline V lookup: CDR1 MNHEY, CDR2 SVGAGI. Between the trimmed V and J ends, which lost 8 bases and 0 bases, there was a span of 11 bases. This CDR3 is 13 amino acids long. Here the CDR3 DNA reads TGTGCCAGCCACACTGAGAACTCCTACGAGCAGTACTTC. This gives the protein CASHTENSYEQYF.

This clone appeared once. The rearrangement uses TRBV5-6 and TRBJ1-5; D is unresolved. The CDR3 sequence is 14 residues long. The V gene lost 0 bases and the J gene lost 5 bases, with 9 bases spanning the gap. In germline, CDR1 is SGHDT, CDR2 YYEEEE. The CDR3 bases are TGTGCCAGCAGCTTGGCCGGGCTGTATCAGCCCCAGCATTTT. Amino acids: CASSLAGLYQPQHF.

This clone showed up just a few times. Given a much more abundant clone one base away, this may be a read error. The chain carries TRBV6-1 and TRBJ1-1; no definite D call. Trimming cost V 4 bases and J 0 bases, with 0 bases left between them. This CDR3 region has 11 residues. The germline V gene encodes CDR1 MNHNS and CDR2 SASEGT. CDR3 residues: CASSVNTEAFF. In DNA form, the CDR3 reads TGTGCCAGCAGTGTGAACACTGAAGCTTTCTTT.

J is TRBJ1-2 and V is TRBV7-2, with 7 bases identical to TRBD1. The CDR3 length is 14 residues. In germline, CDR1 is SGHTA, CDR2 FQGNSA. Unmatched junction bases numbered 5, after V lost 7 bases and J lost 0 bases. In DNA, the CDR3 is TGTGCCAGCACCGGGGACAGCGCTAACTATGGCTACACCTTC. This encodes CASTGDSANYGYTF.

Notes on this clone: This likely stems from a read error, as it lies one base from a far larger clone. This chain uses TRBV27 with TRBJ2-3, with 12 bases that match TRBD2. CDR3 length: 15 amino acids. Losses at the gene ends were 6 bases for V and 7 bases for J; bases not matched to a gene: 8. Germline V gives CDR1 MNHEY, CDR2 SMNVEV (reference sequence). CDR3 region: CASSRGLAGTNTQYF. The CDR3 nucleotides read TGTGCCAGCAGCCGAGGACTAGCGGGGACAAATACGCAGTATTTT.

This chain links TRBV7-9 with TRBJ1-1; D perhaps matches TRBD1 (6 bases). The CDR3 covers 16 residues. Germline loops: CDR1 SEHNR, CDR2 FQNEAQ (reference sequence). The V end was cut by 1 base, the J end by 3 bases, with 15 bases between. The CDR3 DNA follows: TGTGCCAGCAGCTTAGGCTTAACAGGGAGGGACACTGAAGCTTTCTTT. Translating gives CASSLGLTGRDTEAFF.

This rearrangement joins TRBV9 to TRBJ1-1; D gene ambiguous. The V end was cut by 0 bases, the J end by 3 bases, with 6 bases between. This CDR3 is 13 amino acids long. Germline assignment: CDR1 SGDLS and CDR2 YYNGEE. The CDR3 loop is CASSVGVYTEAFF. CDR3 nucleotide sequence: TGTGCCAGCAGCGTAGGGGTCTACACTGAAGCTTTCTTT.

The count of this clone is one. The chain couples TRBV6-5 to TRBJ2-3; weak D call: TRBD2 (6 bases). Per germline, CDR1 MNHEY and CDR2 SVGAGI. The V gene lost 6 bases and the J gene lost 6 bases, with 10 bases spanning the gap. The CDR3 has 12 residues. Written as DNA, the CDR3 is TGTGCCAGCAGGGACTACAGGGATACGCAGTATTTT. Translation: CASRDYRDTQYF.

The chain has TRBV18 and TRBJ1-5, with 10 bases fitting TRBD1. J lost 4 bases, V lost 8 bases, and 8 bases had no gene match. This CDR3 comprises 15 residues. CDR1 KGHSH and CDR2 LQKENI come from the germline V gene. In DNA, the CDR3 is TGTGCCAGCGCCCTGGGACAGGGGCCAAATCAGCCCCAGCATTTT. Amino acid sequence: CASALGQGPNQPQHF.